This entry is about one T cell receptor (beta chain). Its antigen is currently unknown. Sequencing used cDNA as its template, made by extracting RNA and reverse transcribing it. Generated by immunoSEQ multiplex PCR, the TCRdb table keeps only in-frame clones and is missing some. The sample yields about 100,000 clones, about 60% seen once. This sample is part of a study of CD8+ T cells in alopecia areata. Study-wide points: Clonality in the scalp and expanded CD8+ clones ranked among the top 100 were significantly decreased by tofacitinib. In blood and scalp, many expanded lesional clones persisted during tofacitinib.

Treatment indicated: oral pan-JAK inhibitor, 5-10 mg twice daily. This CDR3 has 15 residues. CDR1 SNHLY and CDR2 FYNNEI come from the germline V gene. Trimming removed 6 bases at V and 2 bases at J, with 16 bases between. The chain uses TRBV2 and TRBJ1-2; D possibly corresponds to TRBD1 (6 bases). Material: CD8+ T cells sorted from blood, obtained at approximately week 56, from a patient treated with tofacitinib. The source is a human donor with alopecia areata. The CDR3 reads CASRNWTGQNYGYTF. The CDR3 DNA follows: TGTGCCAGCAGAAACTGGACGGGACAAAACTATGGCTACACCTTC.